This T cell receptor (beta chain) came from a study of shared T cell receptors in the human thymus. Data came from immunoSEQ multiplex PCR; TCRdb stores just in-frame clones and leaves some out. The sample includes hundreds of thousands of clones, approximately 87% of them seen just once. Germline-derived CDR1 and CDR2 are SGHRS and YFSETQ. The V gene lost 4 bases and the J gene lost 0 bases, with 14 bases spanning the gap. The CDR3 totals 16 residues. The sample was also reused in another study, on human thymus T cells.

This chain joins TRBV5-1 and TRBJ2-4; tentatively, D is TRBD2 (6 bases). This clonotype was obtained from a boy under two years old with a congenital heart defect. The sequenced material came from thymocytes. The CDR3 region has the DNA TGCGCCAGCAGCGCGGGACCGTCAGTAGCCAAAAACATTCAGTACTTC. Amino acid sequence: CASSAGPSVAKNIQYF.